The T cell receptor (beta chain) under discussion was sequenced for a study of beta chain features in type 1 diabetes (dated by TCRdb to 2016 to 2018). Notes on the research overall: Patients and healthy donors did not differ in mean age, gender distribution, total cell number or subset yield. Regulatory and stem cell-like memory subsets were isolated from only 8 patients and roughly eight healthy donors, whereas naive and central memory subsets came from all 30 or so donors. The study compared TCRB repertoires of sorted circulating CD4+ T cell subsets between recently diagnosed type 1 diabetes patients and matched healthy donors. A total of around 100 million sorted cells were examined across all samples, and RNA yield correlated strongly with the number of cells per subset.

Including the terminal cysteine and phenylalanine, the CDR3 comprises 18 residues. Of the read, only the CDR3 DNA is kept; its 54 bases are in frame from base 1. The germline V gene provides CDR1 SGHTA and CDR2 FQGTGA. The germline V and J ends show losses of 1 base and 0 bases respectively, and no gene match explains 9 bases of the junction. All of the isolated RNA was reverse transcribed with the High Capacity cDNA Reverse Transcription Kit, so expressed TCRB transcripts were sequenced. Naive, central memory and regulatory T cell samples underwent deep immunoSEQ sequencing, averaging about 3.3 million total reads per sample. Sorted cells were lysed in RLT buffer and RNA was extracted with DNase-treated RNeasy Micro or Mini kits, depending on cell number. To prevent cross-contamination, every cell subset was processed on its own, while patient and healthy donor samples were processed together. Using the immunoSEQ multiplex PCR, TCRB sequences were amplified from cDNA into 87-bp fragments spanning the CDR3 region. Amplicons were sequenced on the Illumina HiSeq platform. Under the source paper's analysis protocol: PCR bias was corrected computationally using synthetic template baselines, and reads within Hamming distance 2 were collapsed, with unmergeable singletons discarded. Reads were aligned against IMGT to assign V, D and J genes, CDR3 length and insertions or deletions at six rearrangement sites. Within each subset, clonotype counts were normalized to sorted cell number, and only after that were true diversity and Gini coefficients computed with the tcR R package. The overlap coefficient, calculated on TCRB nucleotide sequences, was used to measure repertoire sharing. Out-of-frame TCRB sequences from naive cells were analyzed to stand in for the pre-selection repertoire. TCRdb provides this immuneACCESS table in a form limited to in-frame rearrangements. Some clones are lacking; in checked studies, under half of them reflect an unresolved V gene, and why the rest are absent is not known. V and J calls and clone size are as listed in that table; D and trimming were resolved from the DNA. This sample holds a few hundred thousand clones; about 13% were observed only once. The biggest ten clones account for approximately 0.016% of the sample.

Study-wide conclusions, independent of this receptor: Sequencing cDNA rather than genomic DNA could over-represent highly expressing activated cells, although activation and CD3 levels did not differ between groups. Naive, central memory and regulatory TCRB repertoires appeared more similar among patients than among healthy donors. Only small numbers of individuals were included in the HLA sub-analyses, which left unresolved whether HLA type had any influence on TCRB rearrangement. At VDJ recombination sites, patients with type 1 diabetes made fewer insertions and deleted more nucleotides, a pattern implying thymic rearrangement abnormalities. In all four CD4+ subsets, TCRB CDR3 length was moderately but significantly shorter in type 1 diabetes patients. Shorter templates might be favored by PCR, yet because patient and control samples were amplified and corrected together, any such skew would affect both groups equally.

A single peripheral blood draw of 95 to 150 mL on average was collected from each donor into heparinised tubes. A BD FACSAria II and a panel including CD45RO, CCR7, CD25, CD127, CD95 and CD27 were used to sort naive, central memory, regulatory and stem cell-like memory CD4+ T cells. A purity above 95% was achieved for all sorted populations. Right away, PBMCs were isolated by Lymphoprep density gradient centrifugation and were stained directly, with no culture step. Samples were stained and sorted in pairs, with one healthy donor and one patient per experiment, so that batch effects were minimized. Only a few counts were recorded for this clone. Its antigen remains undetermined. No base quality values were provided; no much bigger clone lies one nucleotide off.

Here the chain combines TRBV7-3 and TRBJ2-1, and TRBD1 matches 7 of the central bases. The material sequenced was naive CD4+ T cells from blood. The sample's cell subset or site label, in plain terms: true naive CD4+ T cells. This TCR was sampled from a young woman with type 1 diabetes. Read as DNA, the sequence is TGTGCCAGCAGCTTAAGCACGGGGACAGTGTCCTCCTACAATGAGCAGTTCTTC. This codes for CASSLSTGTVSSYNEQFF.